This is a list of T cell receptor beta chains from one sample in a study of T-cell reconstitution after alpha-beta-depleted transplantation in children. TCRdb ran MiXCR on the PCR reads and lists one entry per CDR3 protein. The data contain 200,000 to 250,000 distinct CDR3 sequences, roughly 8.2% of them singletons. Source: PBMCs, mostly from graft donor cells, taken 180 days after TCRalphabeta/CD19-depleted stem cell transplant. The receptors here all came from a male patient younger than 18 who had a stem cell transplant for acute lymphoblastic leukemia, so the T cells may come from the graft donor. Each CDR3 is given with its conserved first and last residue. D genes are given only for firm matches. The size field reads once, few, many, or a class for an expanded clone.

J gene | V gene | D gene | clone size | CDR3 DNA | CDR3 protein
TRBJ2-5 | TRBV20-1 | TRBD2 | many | TGCAGTGTTATTCCCGGACTAGCGGTTCAAGAGACCCAGTACTTC | CSVIPGLAVQETQYF
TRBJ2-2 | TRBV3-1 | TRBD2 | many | TGTGCAAGCAGCGGGAGGCTAAACACCGGGGAGCTGTTTTTT | CASSGRLNTGELFF
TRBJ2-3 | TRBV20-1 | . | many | TGCAGTGCTACCCCTCTTACAGGGACAGATACGCAGTATTTT | CSATPLTGTDTQYF
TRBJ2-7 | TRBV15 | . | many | TGTGCCACCAGCAGAGATAAGGGCTACGAGCAGTACTTC | CATSRDKGYEQYF
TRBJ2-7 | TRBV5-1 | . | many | TGCGCCAGCAGCGGGGGACGTGGACGGAGCTCCTACGAGCAGTACTTC | CASSGGRGRSSYEQYF
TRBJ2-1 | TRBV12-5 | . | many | TGTGCTAGTGGTTTTGGGTCCCCGGGACTCCCCAGCTCCTACAATGAGCAGTTCTTC | CASGFGSPGLPSSYNEQFF
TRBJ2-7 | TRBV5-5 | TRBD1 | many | TGTGCCAGCACCCCCCCGGACAGGCCTTACGAGCAGTACTTC | CASTPPDRPYEQYF
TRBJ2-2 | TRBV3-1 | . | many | TGTGCCAGCAGCCAAAGTCTCCCTGGGGAGCTGTTTTTT | CASSQSLPGELFF
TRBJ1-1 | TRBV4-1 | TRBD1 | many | TGCGCCAGCAGCCAACCCGACAGGGGAGGCACTGAAGCTTTCTTT | CASSQPDRGGTEAFF
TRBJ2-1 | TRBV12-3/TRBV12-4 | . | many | TGTGCCAGCAGTGAGCGGCCCTCAGAGCAGTTCTTC | CASSERPSEQFF
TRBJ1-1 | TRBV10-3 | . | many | TGTGCCATCAGTGAGCGGCAGGGCACTGAAGCTTTCTTT | CAISERQGTEAFF
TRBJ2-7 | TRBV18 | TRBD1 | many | TGTGCCAGCTCACCAACCGGGACAGGGCCGTACGAGCAGTACTTC | CASSPTGTGPYEQYF
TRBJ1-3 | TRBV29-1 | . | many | TGCAGCGTTGAAATCCTACATCTCTCTGGAAACACCATATATTTT | CSVEILHLSGNTIYF
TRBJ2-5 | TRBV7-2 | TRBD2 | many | TGTGCCAGCAGCTTTGGAGGGTACGGGGGGGCCGCGGAGACCCAGTACTTC | CASSFGGYGGAAETQYF
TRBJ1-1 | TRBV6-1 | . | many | TGTGCCAGCAGTGGGGCGAGGAGGGATGAGGGGATGAACACTGAAGCTTTCTTT | CASSGARRDEGMNTEAFF
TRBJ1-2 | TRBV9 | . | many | TGTGCCAGCAGCGTAGCTTGGGGACTGACGGGAGACTATGGCTACACCTTC | CASSVAWGLTGDYGYTF
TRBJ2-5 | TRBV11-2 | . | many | TGTGCCAGCAGCTTAGGAGACAGGAATAGGGGTGAGACCCAGTACTTC | CASSLGDRNRGETQYF
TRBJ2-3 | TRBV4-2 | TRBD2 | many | TGTGCCAGCAGCCAAGGAAGCGGGAACCCTACAGATACGCAGTATTTT | CASSQGSGNPTDTQYF
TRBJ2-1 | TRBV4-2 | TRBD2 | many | TGTGCCAGCAGCCAAGATTTCGGGCGGGAGGGGCATGAGCAGTTCTTC | CASSQDFGREGHEQFF
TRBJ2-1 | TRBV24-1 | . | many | TGTGCCACCAGTGATCCTGCTGGGGGGCGGTTCGATGAGCAGTTCTTC | CATSDPAGGRFDEQFF
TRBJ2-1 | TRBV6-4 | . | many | TGTGCCAGCAGTGACTCGTATGGGGGGAACAATGAGCAGTTCTTC | CASSDSYGGNNEQFF
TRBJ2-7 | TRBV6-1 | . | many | TGTGCCAGCAACTACCGGCCCCCAAGGGGGACCTACGAGCAGTACTTC | CASNYRPPRGTYEQYF
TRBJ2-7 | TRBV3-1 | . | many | TGTGCCAGCAGCCAAGCCTCCAGCTACGAGCAGTACTTC | CASSQASSYEQYF
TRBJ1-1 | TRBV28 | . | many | TGTGCCAGCAGTTTAAGAGGGGCGCGAGCTTTCTTT | CASSLRGARAFF
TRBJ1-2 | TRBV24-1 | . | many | TGTGCCACCAGAGACATTGGAGGCTACACCTTC | CATRDIGGYTF